This T cell receptor (beta chain) originates from a study of regulatory T cells in long-lasting Graves disease (dated by TCRdb to the early 2020s). Notes on the research overall: In the newly diagnosed Graves' disease group, patients had been taking antithyroid drugs for less than 3 months. This study used TCR sequencing and RNA sequencing of peripheral blood to compare persistent Graves' disease patients against newly diagnosed Graves' disease patients. The study was conducted in China and was registered as a clinical trial. TCR sequencing covered some 13 persistent and 20 newly diagnosed Graves' disease patients, 33 samples in total.

Points the paper makes about the study in general: TRBV28, TRBJ1-2 and TRBJ2-5 were preferentially used in persistent disease, while TRBV20-1 and TRBJ2-1 were favored in newly diagnosed disease. A larger number of public clonotypes was shared among persistent patients (over 2,500) than among newly diagnosed patients (around 970). As a limitation, the authors acknowledged that the small sample size may reduce accuracy. Only peripheral blood was studied, because thyroid tissue, the primary lesion, was inaccessible. Compared with newly diagnosed patients, patients with persistent Graves' disease had lower TCR Shannon entropy and fewer highly expanded clones, which suggests clonal expansion. Only the TCR beta chain was sequenced and analyzed.

Library construction relied on multiplex PCR. Sequenced on an Illumina HiSeq 4000. TCR beta libraries were built with iRepertoire HTBI primers and Arm-PCR amplification of CDR3 regions. Before sequencing, the PCR products went through gel purification. The paper's data handling went like this. A total of 60 to 80 TRBV and some 15 TRBJ segments were identified across samples and were used for gene usage analysis of CDR3 amino acid clonotypes. COPE and FqMerger were used to merge filtered high-quality paired reads into contigs. Contigs were aligned with BLAST to IMGT TRBV, TRBD and TRBJ reference genes, and CDR3 was defined per IMGT. Highly expanded clones were defined as clonotypes with a frequency above 0.1%. Shannon entropy served as the measure of repertoire diversity, while the Gini coefficient captured V-J evenness. Public clonotypes were defined as clonotypes shared by more than one individual. Starting from the raw public reads, TCRdb applied fastp trimming at Q25, assembled clones with MiXCR and retained in-frame beta chains. Entries are consolidated by CDR3 protein sequence, retaining the most common genes and DNA. For this entry, the V and J calls and clone size follow TCRdb and not the study's own pipeline. The sample table records 450,000 to 600,000 distinct CDR3 sequences; 15% to 20% of these occur just once. 12% of the sample is held by the ten biggest clonotypes.

From the cysteine through the phenylalanine, the CDR3 covers 13 amino acids. Just CDR3 DNA is preserved here, 39 bases in frame from base 1. Deletion took 6 bases off V and 7 bases off J, with a span of 15 bases between the germline ends. CDR1 is given as MNHNS and CDR2 as SASEGT, both from the germline V gene. As to this clonotype: No cognate antigen has been identified for it. No much larger clonotype is one base removed from it; base qualities were not supplied.

In the paper's terms, the time point label means: newly diagnosed GD, antithyroid drugs for less than 3 months. For both TCR sequencing and RNA sequencing, RNA was extracted from PBMCs in TRIzol. The diagnosis of Graves' disease followed American Thyroid Association guidelines. The patients came from an endocrinology department in Xi'an, China. Each patient gave about 10 milliliters of peripheral blood, collected in an EDTA anticoagulant tube. Ficoll Paque Plus density gradient separation was used to isolate PBMCs, and no further T cell sorting was done. An Agilent 2100 Bioanalyzer and agarose gel were used to check RNA quality, while a NanoDrop 2000 measured RNA concentration. The same data also contributed to another study, on T cells in Graves' hyperthyroidism and ophthalmopathy. The second study's authors report: Graves' hyperthyroidism was defined as stable when no progression to ophthalmopathy occurred over 18 months of follow-up. The hyperthyroidism patients were between 18 and 65 years old and newly diagnosed, with a disease duration of less than 2 months. Exclusion was applied to patients with uncontrolled infections, other autoimmune diseases, pregnancy or lactation. Diagnoses were established on the basis of clinical symptoms, serum thyroxine and TRAb, thyroid ultrasound, and orbital computed tomography. A first-round RT-PCR of the TCR CDR3 used the HTBI primer set with the Qiagen OneStep RT-PCR kit. Blood samples also contained most of the expanded thyroid clonotypes (frequency above 0.001), which suggests that blood repertoires may reflect thyroid immune responses. A 13 V-J signature model separated ophthalmopathy from stable hyperthyroidism, with approximately 87% sensitivity and around 84% specificity in cross-validation and 80%/75% in testing. In validation, progression to ophthalmopathy was predicted by the model with nearly 71% sensitivity and approximately 78% specificity, a median of about 6.4 months before onset. To identify TCR V-J signatures that set the groups apart, the researchers used a discovery cohort of about a hundred patients, made up of about 44 with Graves' ophthalmopathy and 55 to 65 with stable Graves' hyperthyroidism. Prospective prediction of ophthalmopathy was tested in an independent validation cohort consisting of some 20 hyperthyroidism patients and approximately 16 patients who later progressed to ophthalmopathy. The 90 to 100 discovery patients were randomly divided into training and test sets at a 7:3 ratio. Thyroid tissue and blood T-cell repertoires from about six Graves' hyperthyroidism patients were also compared in the study. Following sampling, methimazole starting at 30 mg daily was given to hyperthyroidism patients, and high-dose intravenous methylprednisolone was given to ophthalmopathy patients. The libraries were constructed in a second round of multiplex PCR and then size-selected and purified. Sequencing of the libraries was done on an Illumina HiSeq2000 using paired-end 100 bp reads. SOAPnuke was used to process the raw data, with reads discarded if the reads contained adapters or uncalled bases, had a mean Phred below 15, or lacked an exact constant-primer or identifier match. High-quality paired reads were merged with COPE v1.2.5, and unique nucleotide sequences were defined as clonotypes. MiTCR v1.1 was used to align the clonotypes against IMGT TRBV, TRBD and TRBJ reference segments. The analysis was restricted to V-J combinations with a frequency above 0.0001, which together covered 99% to 99.2% of the repertoires. The TCS score was defined as F50 (clonal expansion) divided by E x V (chaos), with BLOSUM62-based TCRdist calculated between CDR3 peptides within each V-J. Welch's t-statistics and random forest reduced around 510 V-J features to about 12, which were used in a naive Bayes classifier (R e1071). No statistical method was used to fix the sample size in advance, and group allocation was not hidden from the investigators. The paper reports TCR Vbeta CDR3 sequencing of over 130 peripheral blood samples: fewer than 50 ophthalmopathy, around 80 hyperthyroidism and around 17 progressor patients.

This receptor was taken from a middle-aged man with Graves disease. Donor details come from another sample of the same person, matched by shared clones. Recombination linked TRBV6-1 to TRBJ1-1; too little of a D gene remains to name it. The sample in question was peripheral blood mononuclear cells (PBMCs), obtained at new diagnosis, from a patient treated with antithyroid drugs. The bases read TGTGCCAGCAGGGTGGGAGGGCAAGGTGAAGCTTTCTTT. The resulting protein is CASRVGGQGEAFF.